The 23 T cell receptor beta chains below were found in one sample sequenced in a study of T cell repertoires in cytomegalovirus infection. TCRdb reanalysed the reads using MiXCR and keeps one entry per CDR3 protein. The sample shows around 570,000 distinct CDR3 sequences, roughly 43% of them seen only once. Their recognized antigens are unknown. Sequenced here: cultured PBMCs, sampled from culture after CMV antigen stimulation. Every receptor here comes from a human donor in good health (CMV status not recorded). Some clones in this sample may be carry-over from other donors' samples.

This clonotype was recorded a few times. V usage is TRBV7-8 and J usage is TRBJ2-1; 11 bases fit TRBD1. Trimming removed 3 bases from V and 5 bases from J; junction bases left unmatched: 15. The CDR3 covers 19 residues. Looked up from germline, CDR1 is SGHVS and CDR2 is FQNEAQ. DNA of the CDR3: TGTGCCAGCAGCTTGGTCCCCGGGACAGGGGGTAGACGGAACAATGAGCAGTTCTTC. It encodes CASSLVPGTGGRRNNEQFF.

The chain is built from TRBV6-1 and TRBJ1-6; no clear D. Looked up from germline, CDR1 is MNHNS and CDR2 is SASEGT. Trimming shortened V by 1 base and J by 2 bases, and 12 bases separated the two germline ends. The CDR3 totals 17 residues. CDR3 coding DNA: TGTGCCAGCAGTGAAGGGGCCGCACTTACCTATAATTCACCCCTCCACTTT. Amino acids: CASSEGAALTYNSPLHF.

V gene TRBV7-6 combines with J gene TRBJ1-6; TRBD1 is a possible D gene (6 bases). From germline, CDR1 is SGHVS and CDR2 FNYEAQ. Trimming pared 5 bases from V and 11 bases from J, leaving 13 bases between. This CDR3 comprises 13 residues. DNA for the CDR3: TGTGCCAGCAGCCAGAGGACAGAGGCACCCCTCCACTTT. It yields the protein CASSQRTEAPLHF.

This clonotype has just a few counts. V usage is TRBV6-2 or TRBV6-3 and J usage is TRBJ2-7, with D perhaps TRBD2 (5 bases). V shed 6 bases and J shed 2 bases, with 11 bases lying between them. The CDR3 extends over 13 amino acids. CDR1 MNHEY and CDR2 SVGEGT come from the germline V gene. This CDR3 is CASRAASTYEQYF. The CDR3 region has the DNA TGTGCCAGCAGAGCGGCTTCGACCTACGAGCAGTACTTC.

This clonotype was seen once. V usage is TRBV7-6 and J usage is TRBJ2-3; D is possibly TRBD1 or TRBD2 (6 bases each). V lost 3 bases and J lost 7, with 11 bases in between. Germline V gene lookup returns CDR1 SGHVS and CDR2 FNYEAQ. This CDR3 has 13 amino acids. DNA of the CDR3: TGTGCCAGCAGCTTCGGAGGGGGGAATACGCAGTATTTT. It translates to CASSFGGGNTQYF.

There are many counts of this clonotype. CDR3 sequence: CASSTGLALNEQFF. As DNA, the CDR3 is TGTGCCAGCAGCACGGGACTAGCGCTAAATGAGCAGTTCTTC. This chain uses TRBV7-2 with TRBJ2-1, with 10 bases fitting TRBD2. This CDR3 comprises 14 residues. V trimming: 5 bases; J trimming: 7 bases; junction bases outside the gene matches: 5. In germline, CDR1 is SGHTA, CDR2 FQGNSA.

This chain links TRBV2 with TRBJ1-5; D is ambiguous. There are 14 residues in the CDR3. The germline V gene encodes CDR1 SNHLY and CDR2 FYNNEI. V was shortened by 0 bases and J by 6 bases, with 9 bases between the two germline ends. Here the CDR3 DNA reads TGTGCCAGCAGTGAAGCTTCTCCCACTCAGCCCCAGCATTTT. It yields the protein CASSEASPTQPQHF.

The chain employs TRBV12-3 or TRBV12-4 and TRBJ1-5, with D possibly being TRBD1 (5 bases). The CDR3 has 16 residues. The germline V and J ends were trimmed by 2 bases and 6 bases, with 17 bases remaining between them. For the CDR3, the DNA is TGTGCCAGCAGTTTAACGGGACGGGGTTCGGGTCAGCCCCAGCATTTT. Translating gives CASSLTGRGSGQPQHF.

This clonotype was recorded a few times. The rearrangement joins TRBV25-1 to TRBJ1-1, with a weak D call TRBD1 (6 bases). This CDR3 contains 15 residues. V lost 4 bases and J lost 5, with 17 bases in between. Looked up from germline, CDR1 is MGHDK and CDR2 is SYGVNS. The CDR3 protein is CASSVTGWGSTEAFF. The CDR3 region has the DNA TGTGCCAGCAGTGTCACAGGGTGGGGGAGTACTGAAGCTTTCTTT.

The CDR3 loop is CASSEEDLVYTQYF. For the CDR3, the DNA is TGTGCCAGCAGTGAAGAGGATTTGGTGTATACGCAGTATTTT. The chain recombines TRBV6-1 with TRBJ2-3, with unresolved D. Germline CDR1 MNHNS, CDR2 SASEGT. CDR3 length: 14 amino acids. V lost 1 base and J 7 bases, leaving 12 bases between the germline ends.

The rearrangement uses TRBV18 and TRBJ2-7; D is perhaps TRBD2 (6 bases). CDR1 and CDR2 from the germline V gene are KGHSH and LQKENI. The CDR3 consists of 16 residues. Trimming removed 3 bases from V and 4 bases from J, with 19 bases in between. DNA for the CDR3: TGTGCCAGCTCACCGGGGACGGCGGGGAGAAATTACGAGCAGTACTTC. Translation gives CASSPGTAGRNYEQYF.

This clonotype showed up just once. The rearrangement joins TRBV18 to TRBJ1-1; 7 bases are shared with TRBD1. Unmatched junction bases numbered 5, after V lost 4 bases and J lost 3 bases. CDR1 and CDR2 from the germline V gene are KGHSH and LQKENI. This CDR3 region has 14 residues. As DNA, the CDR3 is TGTGCCAGCTCACTGTCTGACAGGGACACTGAAGCTTTCTTT. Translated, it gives CASSLSDRDTEAFF.

The DNA of the CDR3 is TGCGCCAGCAGCCAAGACGGGCAGCTGAATCAGCCCCAGCATTTT. It yields the protein CASSQDGQLNQPQHF. V is TRBV4-1 and J is TRBJ1-5, with D uncertain. CDR1 MGHRA and CDR2 YSYEKL come from the germline V gene. This CDR3 is 15 amino acids long. Trimming removed 0 bases at V and 4 bases at J, with 10 bases between.

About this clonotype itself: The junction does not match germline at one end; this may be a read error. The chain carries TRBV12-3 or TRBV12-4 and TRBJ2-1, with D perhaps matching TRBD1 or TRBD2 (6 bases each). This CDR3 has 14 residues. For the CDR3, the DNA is TGTGACAGCAGGGGCGGGGTCCTGGGCAATGAGCAGTTCTTC. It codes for CDSRGGVLGNEQFF.

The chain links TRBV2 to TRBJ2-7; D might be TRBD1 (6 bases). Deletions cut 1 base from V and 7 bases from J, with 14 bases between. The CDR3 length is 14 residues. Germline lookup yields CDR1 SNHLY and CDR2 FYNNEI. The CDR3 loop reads CASSEVRGGDEQYF. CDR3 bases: TGTGCCAGCAGTGAAGTGAGAGGGGGAGATGAGCAGTACTTC.

For the CDR3, the DNA is TGTGCCAGCAGTCTTCAGGGGGGGTACCCTGGGGCCAACGTCCTGACTTTC. Its translation: CASSLQGGYPGANVLTF. This sequence joins TRBV12-3 or TRBV12-4 and TRBJ2-6; either TRBD1 or TRBD2 may fit D (7 bases each). V lost 5 bases and J lost 2, with 16 bases in between. The CDR3 totals 17 residues.

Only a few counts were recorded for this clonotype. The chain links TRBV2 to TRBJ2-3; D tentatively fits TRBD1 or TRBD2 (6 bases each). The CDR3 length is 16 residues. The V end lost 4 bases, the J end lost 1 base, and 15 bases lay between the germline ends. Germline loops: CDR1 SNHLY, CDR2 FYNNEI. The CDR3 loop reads CASSAPVGGGTDTQYF. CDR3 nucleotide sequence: TGTGCCAGCAGTGCACCGGTCGGGGGCGGCACAGATACGCAGTATTTT.

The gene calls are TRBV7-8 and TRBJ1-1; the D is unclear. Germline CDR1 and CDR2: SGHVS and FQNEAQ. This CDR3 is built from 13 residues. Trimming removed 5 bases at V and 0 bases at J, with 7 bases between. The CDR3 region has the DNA TGTGCCAGCAGCACCCGGCTGAACACTGAAGCTTTCTTT. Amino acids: CASSTRLNTEAFF.

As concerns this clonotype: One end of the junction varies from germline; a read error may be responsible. The CDR3 DNA is TGTGCCAGCAGCTTAGCGCGGAACTCTGAAGCTTTCTTT. It yields the protein CASSLARNSEAFF. The chain couples TRBV7-6 to TRBJ1-1; D unresolved. CDR3 length equals 13 residues. CDR1 is SGHVS and CDR2 is FNYEAQ in the germline V gene.

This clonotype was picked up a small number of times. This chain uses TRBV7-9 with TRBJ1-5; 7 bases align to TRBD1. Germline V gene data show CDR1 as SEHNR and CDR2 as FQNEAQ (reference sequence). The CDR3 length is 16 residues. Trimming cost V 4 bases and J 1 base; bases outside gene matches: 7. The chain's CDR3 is CASSYSGGESNQPQHF. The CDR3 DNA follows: TGTGCCAGCAGCTACTCAGGGGGGGAAAGCAATCAGCCCCAGCATTTT.

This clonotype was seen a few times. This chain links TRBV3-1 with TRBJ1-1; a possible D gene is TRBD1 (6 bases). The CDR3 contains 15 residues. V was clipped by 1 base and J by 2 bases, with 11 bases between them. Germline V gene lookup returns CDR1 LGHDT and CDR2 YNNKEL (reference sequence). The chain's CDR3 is CASSQVGRGNTEAFF. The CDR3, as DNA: TGTGCCAGCAGCCAAGTTGGCAGGGGAAACACTGAAGCTTTCTTT.

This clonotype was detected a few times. The CDR3 DNA follows: TGTGCCAGCAGTGAAGCGCTTCGGGCGGCCTCCTACGAGCAGTACTTC. It codes for CASSEALRAASYEQYF. This sequence joins TRBV6-1 and TRBJ2-7, with D hard to call. From germline, CDR1 is MNHNS and CDR2 SASEGT. The CDR3 loop spans 16 amino acids. V lost 0 bases, J lost 0 bases, and 12 bases lay in between.

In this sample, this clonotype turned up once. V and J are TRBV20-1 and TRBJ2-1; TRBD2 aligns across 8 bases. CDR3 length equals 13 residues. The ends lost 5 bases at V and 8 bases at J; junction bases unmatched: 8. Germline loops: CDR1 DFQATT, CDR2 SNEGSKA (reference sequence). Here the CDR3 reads CSAFSGIGDEQFF. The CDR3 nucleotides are TGCAGTGCTTTTAGCGGGATAGGGGATGAGCAGTTCTTC.